A selection of T cell receptor beta chains follows, all from one sample in a study of blood T cell repertoires in COVID-19. Data came from immunoSEQ multiplex PCR; TCRdb stores just in-frame clones and leaves some out. The sample has approximately 180,000 clones; over 75% are singletons. Sequencing was carried out using peripheral blood. All receptors derive from a man between 60 and 70 years old with acute or convalescent COVID-19. The CDR3 runs from the conserved cysteine through the conserved F or W. The D gene is left open where the match is weak. Clone size is given for some rows only: seen once, a few or many times, or a class if the clone is expanded.

j_gene: TRBJ2-5
abundance: .
v_gene: TRBV21-1
d_gene: .
CDR3aa: CASSRDRGWGETQYF
CDR3nt: TGTGCCAGCAGCCGCGACAGGGGGTGGGGAGAGACCCAGTACTTC

j_gene: TRBJ2-3
abundance: .
v_gene: TRBV11-2
d_gene: TRBD2
CDR3aa: CASSTGLAGAGTQYF
CDR3nt: TGTGCCAGCAGCACAGGACTAGCGGGGGCGGGTACGCAGTATTTT

j_gene: TRBJ2-2
abundance: .
v_gene: TRBV7-9
d_gene: .
CDR3aa: CASSRQYTGELFF
CDR3nt: TGTGCCAGCAGCCGACAGTACACCGGGGAGCTGTTTTTT

j_gene: TRBJ1-5
abundance: many
v_gene: TRBV6-5
d_gene: TRBD1
CDR3aa: CATQGGLSNQPQHF
CDR3nt: TGTGCCACCCAAGGGGGCCTAAGCAATCAGCCCCAGCATTTT

j_gene: TRBJ2-3
abundance: .
v_gene: TRBV5-6
d_gene: TRBD2
CDR3aa: CASSSGLAATDTQYF
CDR3nt: TGTGCCAGCAGCTCGGGACTAGCGGCCACAGATACGCAGTATTTT

j_gene: TRBJ2-7
abundance: .
v_gene: TRBV14
d_gene: .
CDR3aa: CASSQATGRYEQYF
CDR3nt: TGTGCCAGCAGCCAAGCAACAGGGAGATACGAGCAGTACTTC

j_gene: TRBJ2-6
abundance: .
v_gene: TRBV7-2
d_gene: .
CDR3aa: CASSLVAGSGANVLTF
CDR3nt: TGTGCCAGCAGCTTAGTAGCCGGGTCGGGGGCCAACGTCCTGACTTTC

j_gene: TRBJ2-7
abundance: .
v_gene: TRBV7-9
d_gene: TRBD1
CDR3aa: CASSPGTGEQYF
CDR3nt: TGTGCCAGCAGCCCCGGGACAGGCGAGCAGTACTTC

j_gene: TRBJ2-2
abundance: .
v_gene: TRBV6-5
d_gene: TRBD1
CDR3aa: CASSYSGQENTGELFF
CDR3nt: TGTGCCAGCAGTTACTCGGGACAGGAGAACACCGGGGAGCTGTTTTTT

j_gene: TRBJ2-2
abundance: .
v_gene: TRBV7-3
d_gene: TRBD2
CDR3aa: CASSVAGTSGTGELFF
CDR3nt: TGTGCCAGCAGCGTAGCCGGGACTAGCGGCACCGGGGAGCTGTTTTTT

j_gene: TRBJ2-1
abundance: .
v_gene: TRBV10-3
d_gene: .
CDR3aa: CAISESPGVGEQFF
CDR3nt: TGTGCCATCAGTGAGTCGCCCGGGGTAGGTGAGCAGTTCTTC

j_gene: TRBJ1-2
abundance: .
v_gene: TRBV28
d_gene: .
CDR3aa: CASSLKLAYGYTF
CDR3nt: TGTGCCAGCAGTTTGAAGTTGGCCTATGGCTACACCTTC

j_gene: TRBJ2-2
abundance: few
v_gene: TRBV7-2
d_gene: .
CDR3aa: CASSLGRHNTGELFF
CDR3nt: TGTGCCAGCAGCTTGGGCAGGCATAACACCGGGGAGCTGTTTTTT

j_gene: TRBJ1-3
abundance: .
v_gene: TRBV2
d_gene: .
CDR3aa: CASSEVGQGSRRYTIYF
CDR3nt: TGTGCCAGCAGTGAGGTTGGTCAGGGTTCGCGACGATACACCATATATTTT

j_gene: TRBJ1-2
abundance: .
v_gene: TRBV2
d_gene: TRBD1
CDR3aa: CASRGTRDRPNYGYTF
CDR3nt: TGTGCCAGCCGAGGAACGCGGGACAGGCCTAACTATGGCTACACCTTC

j_gene: TRBJ2-5
abundance: .
v_gene: TRBV6-5
d_gene: .
CDR3aa: CASSYRGRAYQETQYF
CDR3nt: TGTGCCAGCAGTTACCGTGGCAGGGCTTACCAAGAGACCCAGTACTTC

j_gene: TRBJ2-3
abundance: .
v_gene: TRBV4-1
d_gene: TRBD2
CDR3aa: CASSPTSGRRVDTQYF
CDR3nt: TGCGCCAGCAGCCCGACTAGCGGGAGGCGAGTAGATACGCAGTATTTT

j_gene: TRBJ2-3
abundance: .
v_gene: TRBV5-5
d_gene: TRBD1
CDR3aa: CASSLSEQGARDTQYF
CDR3nt: TGTGCCAGCAGCTTGTCGGAACAGGGGGCGAGGGATACGCAGTATTTT

j_gene: TRBJ2-4
abundance: .
v_gene: TRBV18
d_gene: .
CDR3aa: CASSPPLWGAIAKNIQYF
CDR3nt: TGTGCCAGCTCACCACCGTTGTGGGGCGCCATAGCCAAAAACATTCAGTACTTC

j_gene: TRBJ2-1
abundance: .
v_gene: TRBV7-6
d_gene: TRBD2
CDR3aa: CASSPTVAGADNEQFF
CDR3nt: TGTGCCAGCAGCCCCACGGTGGCGGGAGCCGACAATGAGCAGTTCTTC

j_gene: TRBJ2-2
abundance: .
v_gene: TRBV5-6
d_gene: TRBD2
CDR3aa: CASSSPLGVAGLDTGELFF
CDR3nt: TGTGCCAGCAGCTCACCCCTAGGAGTAGCGGGGCTCGACACCGGGGAGCTGTTTTTT

j_gene: TRBJ1-4
abundance: .
v_gene: TRBV19
d_gene: .
CDR3aa: CASSPDSRKLFF
CDR3nt: TGTGCCAGTAGCCCGGACAGTAGGAAACTGTTTTTT

j_gene: TRBJ2-5
abundance: .
v_gene: TRBV27
d_gene: TRBD2
CDR3aa: CARGLAGGETQYF
CDR3nt: TGTGCCCGCGGACTAGCGGGTGGGGAGACCCAGTACTTC

j_gene: TRBJ2-2
abundance: .
v_gene: TRBV6-4
d_gene: TRBD2
CDR3aa: CASTREATNTGELFF
CDR3nt: TGTGCCAGCACCCGGGAGGCTACGAACACCGGGGAGCTGTTTTTT

j_gene: TRBJ1-1
abundance: .
v_gene: TRBV4-3
d_gene: .
CDR3aa: CASSQEPSGMNTEAFF
CDR3nt: TGCGCCAGCAGCCAAGAGCCCTCGGGGATGAACACTGAAGCTTTCTTT

j_gene: TRBJ2-3
abundance: .
v_gene: TRBV5-1
d_gene: .
CDR3aa: CASSVVPSDTQYF
CDR3nt: TGCGCCAGCAGCGTTGTCCCTTCCGATACGCAGTATTTT

j_gene: TRBJ2-3
abundance: .
v_gene: TRBV27
d_gene: TRBD2
CDR3aa: CASILRAGASTDTQYF
CDR3nt: TGTGCCAGCATCCTAAGGGCGGGAGCTAGCACAGATACGCAGTATTTT

j_gene: TRBJ2-7
abundance: .
v_gene: TRBV7-2
d_gene: .
CDR3aa: CASSLGRGGRGSYEQYF
CDR3nt: TGTGCCAGCAGCTTAGGGCGTGGAGGGAGGGGGTCCTACGAGCAGTACTTC

j_gene: TRBJ2-3
abundance: few
v_gene: TRBV4-2
d_gene: TRBD2
CDR3aa: CASSQAFGGGTDTQYF
CDR3nt: TGTGCCAGCAGCCAAGCTTTCGGGGGAGGGACAGATACGCAGTATTTT

j_gene: TRBJ1-2
abundance: .
v_gene: TRBV24-1
d_gene: .
CDR3aa: CATSDSGSNYGYTF
CDR3nt: TGTGCCACCAGTGATTCAGGGTCTAACTATGGCTACACCTTC

j_gene: TRBJ2-5
abundance: .
v_gene: TRBV7-2
d_gene: TRBD2
CDR3aa: CASTLMGLAGVETQYF
CDR3nt: TGTGCCAGCACCCTAATGGGGCTAGCGGGAGTCGAGACCCAGTACTTC

j_gene: TRBJ2-1
abundance: .
v_gene: TRBV5-1
d_gene: TRBD1
CDR3aa: CASSYPRQGNEQFF
CDR3nt: TGCGCCAGCAGTTACCCACGACAGGGTAATGAGCAGTTCTTC

j_gene: TRBJ1-2
abundance: .
v_gene: TRBV6-5
d_gene: .
CDR3aa: CASGKTRDYGYTF
CDR3nt: TGTGCCAGCGGTAAGACGAGGGACTATGGCTACACCTTC

j_gene: TRBJ1-3
abundance: .
v_gene: TRBV30
d_gene: .
CDR3aa: CAWRSRLDGTIYF
CDR3nt: TGTGCCTGGAGGTCACGACTGGATGGCACCATATATTTT

j_gene: TRBJ1-2
abundance: .
v_gene: TRBV12-3/TRBV12-4
d_gene: .
CDR3aa: CASSFRGASGYTF
CDR3nt: TGTGCCAGCAGTTTTCGGGGGGCGAGTGGCTACACCTTC

j_gene: TRBJ1-5
abundance: few
v_gene: TRBV19
d_gene: .
CDR3aa: CASTPGGGTSNQPQHF
CDR3nt: TGTGCCAGTACCCCAGGTGGGGGGACGAGCAATCAGCCCCAGCATTTT

j_gene: TRBJ2-7
abundance: few
v_gene: TRBV27
d_gene: .
CDR3aa: CASSLGTAGSYEQYF
CDR3nt: TGTGCCAGCAGTTTGGGGACTGCAGGATCCTACGAGCAGTACTTC